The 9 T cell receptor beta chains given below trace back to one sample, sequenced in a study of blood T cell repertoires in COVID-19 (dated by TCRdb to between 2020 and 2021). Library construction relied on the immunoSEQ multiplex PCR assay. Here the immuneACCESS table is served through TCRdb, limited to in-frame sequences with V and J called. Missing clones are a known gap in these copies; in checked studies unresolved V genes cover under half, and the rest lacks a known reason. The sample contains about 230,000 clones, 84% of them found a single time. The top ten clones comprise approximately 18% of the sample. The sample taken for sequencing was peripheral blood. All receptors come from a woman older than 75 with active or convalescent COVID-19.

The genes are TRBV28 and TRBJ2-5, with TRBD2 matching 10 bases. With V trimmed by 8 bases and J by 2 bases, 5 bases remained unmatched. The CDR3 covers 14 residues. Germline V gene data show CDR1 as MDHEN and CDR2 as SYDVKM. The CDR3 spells CASEASGGQETQYF. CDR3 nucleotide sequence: TGTGCCAGCGAAGCTAGCGGGGGACAAGAGACCCAGTACTTC.

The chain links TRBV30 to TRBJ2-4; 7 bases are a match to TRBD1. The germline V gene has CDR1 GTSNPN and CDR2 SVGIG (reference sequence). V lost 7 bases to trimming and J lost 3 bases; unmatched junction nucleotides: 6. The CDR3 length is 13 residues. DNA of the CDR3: TGTGCCTACAACAGGGGTGACAAAAACATTCAGTACTTC. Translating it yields CAYNRGDKNIQYF.

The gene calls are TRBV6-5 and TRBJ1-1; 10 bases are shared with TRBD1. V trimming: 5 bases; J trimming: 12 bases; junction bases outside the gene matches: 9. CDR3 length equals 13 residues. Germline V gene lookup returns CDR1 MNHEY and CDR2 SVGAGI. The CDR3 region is CASSPGGQGETFF. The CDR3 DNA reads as TGTGCCAGCAGTCCAGGAGGACAGGGGGAAACTTTCTTT.

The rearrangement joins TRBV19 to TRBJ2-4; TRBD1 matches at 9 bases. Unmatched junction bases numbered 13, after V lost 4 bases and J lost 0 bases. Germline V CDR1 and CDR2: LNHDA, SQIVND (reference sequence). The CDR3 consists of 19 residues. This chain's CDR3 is CASSTPETGGILAKNIQYF. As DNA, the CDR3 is TGTGCCAGTAGTACTCCGGAGACAGGGGGGATTCTAGCCAAAAACATTCAGTACTTC.

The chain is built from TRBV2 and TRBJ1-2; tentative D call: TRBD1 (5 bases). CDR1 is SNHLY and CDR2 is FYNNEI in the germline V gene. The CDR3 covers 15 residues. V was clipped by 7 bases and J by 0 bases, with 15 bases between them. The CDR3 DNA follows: TGTGCCAGCACCCGCGGGGGAGGAACTAACTATGGCTACACCTTC. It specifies CASTRGGGTNYGYTF.

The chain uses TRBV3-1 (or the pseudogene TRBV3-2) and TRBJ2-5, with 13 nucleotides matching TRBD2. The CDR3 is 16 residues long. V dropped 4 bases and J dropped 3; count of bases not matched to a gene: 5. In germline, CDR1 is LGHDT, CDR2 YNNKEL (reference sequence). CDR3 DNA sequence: TGTGCCAGCAGCCCCACTAGCGGGAGGGCCGAAGAGACCCAGTACTTC. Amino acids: CASSPTSGRAEETQYF.

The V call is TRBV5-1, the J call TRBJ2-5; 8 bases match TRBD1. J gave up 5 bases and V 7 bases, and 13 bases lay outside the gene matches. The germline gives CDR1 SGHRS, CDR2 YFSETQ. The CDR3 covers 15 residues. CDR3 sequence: CASGYNRQGTETQYF. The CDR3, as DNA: TGCGCCAGCGGCTATAACCGACAGGGGACGGAGACCCAGTACTTC.

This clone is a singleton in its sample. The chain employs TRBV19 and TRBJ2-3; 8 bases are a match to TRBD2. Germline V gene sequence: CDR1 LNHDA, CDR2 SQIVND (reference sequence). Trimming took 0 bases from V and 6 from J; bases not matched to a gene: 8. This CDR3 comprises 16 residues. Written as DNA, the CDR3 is TGTGCCAGTAGTATAGACCGGGGGGGGCTAGTGGATACGCAGTATTTT. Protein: CASSIDRGGLVDTQYF.

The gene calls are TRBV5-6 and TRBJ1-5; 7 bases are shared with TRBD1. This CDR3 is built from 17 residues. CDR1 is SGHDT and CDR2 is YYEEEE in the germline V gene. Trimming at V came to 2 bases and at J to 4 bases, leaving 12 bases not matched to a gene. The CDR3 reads CASSLGPRQGGNQPQHF. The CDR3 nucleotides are TGTGCCAGCAGCTTAGGTCCCCGACAGGGAGGAAATCAGCCCCAGCATTTT.